This is a list of T cell receptor beta chains from one sample in a study of cytomegalovirus exposure and HLA in healthy donors. The repertoire was sequenced with immunoSEQ multiplex PCR; TCRdb's copy has only in-frame clones and lacks some. This sample carries about 160,000 clones, roughly 76% of them seen once, and the ten largest clones take 1.3% to 1.5%. The specimen was PBMCs. The receptors were sampled from a man aged 55 to 69 in good health and CMV-seronegative. CDR3s leave out the opening cysteine and the closing phenylalanine or tryptophan. The size field is filled for only some rows; it gives once, few, many or a size class.

J gene | V gene | clone size | CDR3 protein
TRBJ2-3 | TRBV11-2 | - | ASSSDGGQGADTQY
TRBJ2-5 | TRBV5-1 | - | ASSLATIHSWGDRGLGTQY
TRBJ2-1 | TRBV30 | few | AWSWGTSGGGYEQF
TRBJ2-5 | TRBV6-5 | - | ASSYSRAEETQY
TRBJ1-5 | TRBV27 | - | ASSLQGAVQPQH
TRBJ2-7 | TRBV19 | - | ASSTGTGSYHEQY
TRBJ2-7 | TRBV14 | - | ASSPGYEQY
TRBJ2-7 | TRBV7-9 | - | ASSPQLGRGDSYEQY
TRBJ2-1 | TRBV15 | - | ATSTAGTGVNEQF
TRBJ1-4 | TRBV27 | - | ASSLRGRTNEKLF
TRBJ2-2 | TRBV7-9 | - | ASSPTSGGRNTGELF
TRBJ1-1 | TRBV7-9 | few | ASSPQPDRYNTEAF
TRBJ2-3 | TRBV27 | few | ASSFRLAGFADTQY
TRBJ1-1 | TRBV28 | - | ASRRRRTGEAF
TRBJ2-1 | TRBV7-3 | - | ASSLNMGQSSYNEQF
TRBJ1-1 | TRBV15 | - | ATSRGGRVGTEAF
TRBJ2-5 | TRBV19 | - | ASSDRGPQETQY
TRBJ2-7 | TRBV27 | - | ASSPRPRDRVDEQY
TRBJ1-4 | TRBV28 | - | ASSKPQGATNEKLF
TRBJ2-3 | TRBV9 | - | ASSVGSGDTQY
TRBJ2-7 | TRBV5-5 | - | ASSPRTGPYEQY
TRBJ2-3 | TRBV4-2 | - | ASSRQTLAGNTDTQY
TRBJ2-2 | TRBV5-1 | - | ASSLVGSGGPDGELF
TRBJ2-3 | TRBV27 | - | ASRSGVLDTQY
TRBJ1-1 | TRBV18 | - | ASLSRTGPTTEAF
TRBJ2-3 | TRBV5-1 | once | ASSLDTWGQGGTDTQY
TRBJ1-1 | TRBV14 | - | ASSLGTPNTEAF
TRBJ2-7 | TRBV6-5 | few | ASSYGGGRAYEQY
TRBJ2-1 | TRBV27 | - | ASTNGDSYNEQF
TRBJ2-1 | TRBV30 | few | AWEAGEQF
TRBJ2-5 | TRBV29-1 | - | SADRGKTQY
TRBJ2-7 | TRBV4-1 | once | ASSHGTSGSLTYEQY
TRBJ2-5 | TRBV5-6 | few | ASSLVGGEETQY
TRBJ2-2 | TRBV19 | - | ASSIGGLANTGELF
TRBJ2-3 | TRBV7-9 | once | ASSRPGTGLTDTQY
TRBJ2-1 | TRBV30 | - | AWSAGQGTNEQF
TRBJ2-7 | TRBV30 | once | AWSTGGEQY
TRBJ2-5 | TRBV4-2 | - | ASSQDPTSAEETQY
TRBJ1-5 | TRBV7-8 | - | ASSPTGNQPQH
TRBJ1-2 | TRBV4-2 | - | ASSRPRAGSLNGGYGYT
TRBJ2-7 | TRBV18 | - | ASSPPGTGLSHEQY
TRBJ1-3 | TRBV28 | - | ASSSPGGTGNTIY
TRBJ1-2 | TRBV4-2 | - | ASSPDEGQRFYGYT
TRBJ1-2 | TRBV10-1 | - | ASYRKTNYGYT
TRBJ2-2 | TRBV2 | - | ASSERTANTGELF
TRBJ2-1 | TRBV2 | few | ASSGWDEQF
TRBJ1-4 | TRBV7-9 | few | ASRNIRGGEKLF
TRBJ2-2 | TRBV28 | - | ASSLLDRENTGELF
TRBJ2-1 | TRBV27 | - | ASTRTGGGLYNEQF
TRBJ2-7 | TRBV18 | - | ASSPKLVMGANEQY
TRBJ1-2 | TRBV6-5 | - | ASSYTRGYGYT
TRBJ1-2 | TRBV25-1 | - | ASSERTGGGGYT